This TCR beta chain appears in the sequencing data of a study of T cell responses to AZD1222 COVID-19 vaccine. Whole-study results and caveats: A mostly white British donor set with more females was recruited, and clonal diversity was possibly underestimated. Dominant at 160-218 and 743-854, vaccine-associated CD4 TCRs also spanned spike.

Between the trimmed V and J ends, which lost 3 bases and 14 bases, there was a span of 17 bases. The V gene's germline CDR1 is MGHDK and CDR2 SYGVNS. The CDR3 runs to 14 residues. Here immunoSEQ multiplex PCR was the method, and the copy in TCRdb shows in-frame clones only, minus some. The sample contains some 150,000 clones, more than 75% of which appear only once. A remark on this clone: Its antigen remains unknown.

Second-dose timings of about 4 or about 12 weeks were pooled. Sequencing used peripheral blood, obtained 28 days after the second AZD1222 dose. The clonotype was recovered from an adult who received the AZD1222 COVID-19 vaccine. The chain links TRBV25-1 to TRBJ1-6; TRBD1 might be the D (5 bases). The CDR3 reads CASSESGPQPALHF. DNA of the CDR3: TGTGCCAGCAGTGAGTCGGGACCCCAACCGGCCCTCCACTTT.